The 18 T cell receptor beta chains below come from one sample, sequenced in a study of T cells in Graves' hyperthyroidism and ophthalmopathy (dated by TCRdb to the late 2010s). Library creation used multiplex PCR. Instrument on record: Illumina HiSeq 2000. TCR beta CDR3 regions were amplified from RNA transcripts. A first-round RT-PCR of the TCR CDR3 used the HTBI primer set with the Qiagen OneStep RT-PCR kit. The public reads were reanalyzed by TCRdb: fastp trimming at Q25, MiXCR alignment, in-frame beta chains only. CDR3 protein duplicates are merged, each entry listing the most common genes and DNA. Recorded for this sample are about 720,000 distinct CDR3 sequences; around 20% of them occurred a single time. The ten largest clonotypes hold 16% of the sample. The sample comprised blood. These receptors were taken from a woman in her forties or fifties with Graves' hyperthyroidism that later progressed to Graves' ophthalmopathy.

On this clonotype: A read error may explain this, as a much larger clone is one base away. V usage is TRBV2 and J usage is TRBJ2-7, with 7 bases aligning to TRBD1. Trimming at V came to 4 bases and at J to 2 bases, leaving 8 bases not matched to a gene. Germline CDR1 and CDR2: SNHLY and FYNNEI. The CDR3 is made up of 15 amino acids. CDR3 nucleotides: TGTGCCAGCAGTGGCCGGACAGGCAGTACCTACGAGCAGTACTTC. Its translation: CASSGRTGSTYEQYF.

The rearrangement uses TRBV5-1 and TRBJ1-2; D uncertain. The CDR3 runs to 15 residues. CDR1 SGHRS and CDR2 YFSETQ come from the germline V gene. Trimming stripped 0 bases from V and 2 bases from J, with 11 bases between. The CDR3 reads CASSLDAWTNYGYTF. The CDR3 nucleotides are TGCGCCAGCAGCTTGGACGCCTGGACGAACTATGGCTACACCTTC.

This clonotype has a count of ten or more. The V call is TRBV30, the J call TRBJ1-6; possibly TRBD1 for D (5 bases). The CDR3 sequence is 14 residues long. Trimming stripped 0 bases from V and 8 bases from J, with 11 bases between. The germline V gene has CDR1 GTSNPN and CDR2 SVGIG (reference sequence). The CDR3 sequence is CAWSVEGMHSPLHF. The CDR3 DNA reads as TGTGCCTGGAGTGTAGAGGGGATGCATTCACCCCTCCACTTT. Supplemented by reference TRBV30 and TRBJ1-6, the full variable domain reads SQTIHQWPATLVQPVGSPLSLECTVEGTSNPNLYWYRQAAGRGLQLLFYSVGIGQISSEVPQNLSASRPQDRQFILSSKKLLLSDSGFYLCAWSVEGMHSPLHFGNGTRLTVT.

This clonotype was recorded a few times. J is TRBJ1-5 and V is TRBV6-2 or TRBV6-3, with TRBD1 matching 9 bases. The CDR3 extends over 15 amino acids. CDR1 and CDR2 (germline): MNHEY, SVGEGT. The trim removed 6 bases at V and 6 bases at J, leaving 9 bases unmatched. CDR3: CASRRDRDPGQPQHF. The CDR3, as DNA: TGTGCCAGCAGAAGGGACAGGGACCCGGGTCAGCCCCAGCATTTT.

The table lists this clonotype with a few counts. The chain couples TRBV7-9 to TRBJ2-1; 13 bases are a match to TRBD2. With 6 bases clipped from V and 5 bases from J, the junction kept 4 bases outside the gene matches. Germline V gene sequence: CDR1 SEHNR, CDR2 FQNEAQ (reference sequence). The CDR3 loop spans 15 amino acids. The CDR3 is CASRDGLAGDNEQFF. The CDR3, as DNA: TGTGCCAGCAGGGACGGACTAGCGGGGGACAATGAGCAGTTCTTC.

This clonotype has more than one count but fewer than ten. The gene calls are TRBV28 and TRBJ2-3; 12 bases align to TRBD2. The length of the CDR3 is 17 residues. In germline, CDR1 is MDHEN, CDR2 SYDVKM. V shed 3 bases and J 5 bases; nucleotides not matched to a gene: 9. The CDR3 protein is CASSFPASGGAVDTQYF. The CDR3 bases are TGTGCCAGCAGTTTTCCGGCTAGCGGGGGGGCCGTAGATACGCAGTATTTT.

This clonotype showed up many times. The V and J genes are TRBV5-1 and TRBJ1-2, with TRBD1 identical over 8 bases. Per the germline V gene, CDR1 is SGHRS and CDR2 is YFSETQ. V lost 3 bases, J lost 5 bases, and 6 bases stayed unmatched. The CDR3 loop spans 14 amino acids. The CDR3 nucleotides are TGCGCCAGCAGCTCGGGACAGGAGGAATATGGCTACACCTTC. Translating it yields CASSSGQEEYGYTF.

This clonotype was recorded a few times. This sequence joins TRBV3-1 and TRBJ2-3; 9 positions match TRBD2. The length of the CDR3 is 16 residues. V gave up 5 bases and J gave up 5 bases; unmatched junction bases: 11. Looked up from germline, CDR1 is LGHDT and CDR2 is YNNKEL (reference sequence). The CDR3 region has the DNA TGTGCCAGCAGCAGCGGCCCTAGCGGGGTGGGAGATACGCAGTATTTT. This codes for CASSSGPSGVGDTQYF.

The chain couples TRBV20-1 to TRBJ2-7, with a tentative D call TRBD2 (5 bases). Germline V gene lookup returns CDR1 DFQATT and CDR2 SNEGSKA (reference sequence). This CDR3 has 15 amino acids. Trimming cost V 6 bases and J 5 bases, with 23 bases left between them. CDR3 loop: CSASSVAGALDEQYF. DNA for the CDR3: TGCAGTGCCTCCTCTGTCGCGGGCGCGCTTGACGAGCAGTACTTC.

This clonotype was seen ten or more times. CDR3 sequence reads: CASSFWTGRENIQYF. For the CDR3, the DNA is TGTGCCAGCAGTTTTTGGACAGGGAGGGAAAACATTCAGTACTTC. This rearrangement joins TRBV12-3 or TRBV12-4 to TRBJ2-4, with D perhaps matching TRBD1 (8 bases). The length of the CDR3 is 15 residues. The germline V and J ends were trimmed by 3 bases and 5 bases, with 14 bases remaining between them.

Many counts were recorded for this clonotype. The genes are TRBV6-5 and TRBJ2-5, with TRBD1 matching over 8 bases. With V trimmed by 2 bases and J by 2 bases, 7 bases remained unmatched. In germline, CDR1 is MNHEY, CDR2 SVGAGI. The CDR3 runs to 16 residues. The CDR3 protein is CASSYTTGVGQETQYF. CDR3 nucleotide sequence: TGTGCCAGCAGTTACACGACAGGGGTAGGGCAAGAGACCCAGTACTTC.

This chain joins TRBV29-1 and TRBJ1-1, with D maybe TRBD1 (5 bases). The CDR3 runs to 13 residues. V shed 3 bases and J shed 4 bases, with 12 bases lying between them. Looked up from germline, CDR1 is SQVTM and CDR2 is ANQGSEA. The CDR3 spells CSVDEMGGTEAFF. The DNA of the CDR3 is TGCAGCGTTGATGAGATGGGGGGCACTGAAGCTTTCTTT.

Written as DNA, the CDR3 is TGCGCCAGCAGCTTGGGGGGGACCCTTAGCACAGATACGCAGTATTTT. It specifies CASSLGGTLSTDTQYF. The V and J genes are TRBV5-1 and TRBJ2-3, with D perhaps TRBD1 or TRBD2 (5 bases each). The germline gives CDR1 SGHRS, CDR2 YFSETQ. The CDR3 contains 16 residues. V was shortened by 0 bases and J by 0 bases, with 11 bases between the two germline ends.

The gene calls are TRBV15 and TRBJ2-7, with 9 nucleotides matching TRBD1. This CDR3 is 18 amino acids long. Trimming took 0 bases from V and 2 from J; bases not matched to a gene: 11. Germline-derived CDR1 and CDR2 are LNHNV and YYDKDF (reference sequence). DNA for the CDR3: TGTGCCACCAGCAGAGATAAGGGGGGACAGGGCCCCCCCTACGAGCAGTACTTC. Residues: CATSRDKGGQGPPYEQYF. Looking up the rest from reference TRBV15 and TRBJ2-7 gives the full variable domain: DAMVIQNPRYQVTQFGKPVTLSCSQTLNHNVMYWYQQKSSQAPKLLFHYYDKDFNNEADTPDNFQSRRPNTSFCFLDIRSPGLGDTAMYLCATSRDKGGQGPPYEQYFGPGTRLTVT.

The J gene is TRBJ1-1, the V gene TRBV6-2 or TRBV6-3, with 7 bases that match TRBD1. The germline V gene encodes CDR1 MNHEY and CDR2 SVGEGT. Unmatched junction bases numbered 18, after V lost 2 bases and J lost 6 bases. CDR3 length equals 18 residues. The CDR3 coding sequence is TGTGCCAGCAGTTACCCCAGACAGGGAAATGGTGTGGCGGCTGAAGCTTTCTTT. This encodes CASSYPRQGNGVAAEAFF.

This clonotype was recorded many times. This CDR3 is CAREQDPGEKLFF. CDR3 sequence (DNA): TGTGCCAGAGAACAGGATCCGGGTGAAAAACTGTTTTTT. This sequence joins TRBV2 and TRBJ1-4; a possible D gene is TRBD1 (5 bases). V lost 9 bases to trimming and J lost 7 bases, with 15 bases between them. This CDR3 has 13 residues. CDR1 is SNHLY, CDR2 FYNNEI, per germline.

This chain uses TRBV19 with TRBJ1-4; no clear D gene. The V end was cut by 6 bases, the J end by 0 bases, with 8 bases between. The CDR3 has 14 amino acids. Germline CDR1 and CDR2: LNHDA and SQIVND (reference sequence). The CDR3 spells CASRGDATNEKLFF. The CDR3 DNA reads as TGTGCCAGTAGAGGAGATGCAACTAATGAAAAACTGTTTTTT.

V is TRBV19 and J is TRBJ1-1; TRBD1 matches at 8 bases. Per the germline V gene, CDR1 is LNHDA and CDR2 is SQIVND (reference sequence). V shed 5 bases, J shed 8 bases, and the junction held 16 bases outside the gene matches. The CDR3 consists of 16 residues. The CDR3 is CASSLPSGTGVKEAFF. CDR3 coding DNA: TGTGCCAGTAGTCTTCCTTCCGGGACAGGCGTTAAAGAAGCTTTCTTT.